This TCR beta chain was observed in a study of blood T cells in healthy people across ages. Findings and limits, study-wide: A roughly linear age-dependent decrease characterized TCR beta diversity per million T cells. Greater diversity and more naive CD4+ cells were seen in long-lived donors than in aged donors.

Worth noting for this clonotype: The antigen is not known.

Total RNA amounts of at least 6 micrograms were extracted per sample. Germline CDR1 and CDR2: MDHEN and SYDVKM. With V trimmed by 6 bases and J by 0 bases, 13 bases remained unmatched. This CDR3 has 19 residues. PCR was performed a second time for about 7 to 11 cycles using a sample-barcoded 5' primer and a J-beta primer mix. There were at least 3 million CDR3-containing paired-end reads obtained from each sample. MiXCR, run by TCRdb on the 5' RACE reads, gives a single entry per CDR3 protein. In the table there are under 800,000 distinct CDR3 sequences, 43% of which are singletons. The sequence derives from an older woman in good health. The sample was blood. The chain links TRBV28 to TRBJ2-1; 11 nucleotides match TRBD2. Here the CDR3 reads CASSHSKLAGASSYNEQFF. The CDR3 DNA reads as TGTGCCAGCAGCCACTCCAAACTAGCGGGAGCGAGCTCCTACAATGAGCAGTTCTTC.